This TCR beta chain was identified during a study of T-cell memory formation after mild COVID-19. Study outcomes and limitations: CD8+ contracting clones occupied EMRA, while CD4+ ones occupied mainly CM and EM. Within pre-infection memory, some responding clones were found, suggesting cross-reactive memory joined. SARS-CoV-2 specificity was not confirmed for second-wave clones peaking on day 37.

cDNA libraries for TCR alpha and TCR beta, carrying sample barcodes and UMIs, came from 5'RACE with constant-segment primers. TCRdb independently ran MiXCR on the 5' RACE reads; one entry per CDR3 protein. The table records 190,000 or so distinct CDR3 sequences, roughly a tenth of them present only once. CDR1 SGHRS and CDR2 YFSETQ come from the germline V gene. This CDR3 is 16 amino acids long. Unmatched junction bases numbered 16, after V lost 10 bases and J lost 2 bases. This clonotype came up a few times. Antigen specificity is unknown. The chain couples TRBV5-1 to TRBJ2-3, with TRBD1 matching 7 bases. This sequence originates from a man aged 18 to 29 who had mild COVID-19 (a few samples of this study predate the infection). Cell type and time point are not known. The sequencing input was PBMCs or a T cell subset sorted from them (not recorded which). The CDR3: CASQRGPFTNTDTQYF. The CDR3 DNA is TGCGCCTCTCAGAGGGGGCCGTTTACTAACACAGATACGCAGTATTTT.